This T cell receptor (beta chain) was sequenced in a study of cytomegalovirus exposure and HLA in healthy donors. This CDR3 has 15 amino acids. CDR1 is SGDLS, CDR2 YYNGEE, per germline. Germline trimming cut 3 bases from V and 5 bases from J; bases unmatched to any gene: 8. The method was immunoSEQ multiplex PCR; TCRdb's version includes in-frame clones alone and lacks a portion of them. The repertoire holds about 170,000 clones, with around 96% as singletons. This sequence originates from a woman aged 18-29 years in good health and CMV-seronegative. The gene calls are TRBV9 and TRBJ1-1; 9 bases agree with TRBD1. The sequenced material came from PBMCs. The CDR3 spells CASSATQGARTEAFF. CDR3 nucleotides: TGTGCCAGCAGCGCCACACAGGGGGCACGTACTGAAGCTTTCTTT.